These 27 T cell receptor beta chains came from one sample sequenced in a study of Ad26.COV2.S vaccination and SARS-CoV-2 variants. Data came from immunoSEQ multiplex PCR; TCRdb stores just in-frame clones and leaves some out. In the table there are a few hundred thousand clones, 90% of which are singletons. Documented treatment: roughly 20 received Ad26.COV2.S at low or high dose, single or two shots; several received placebo; per-sample allocation not given. Samples came from day 63 after the first vaccine or placebo injection. This material consisted of peripheral blood, taken in a trial of Ad26.COV2.S vaccine versus placebo. Receptors were obtained from a person aged 18 to 65 who received the Ad26.COV2.S COVID-19 vaccine or a placebo.

V is TRBV30 and J is TRBJ2-7; D remains ambiguous. Trimming left V 0 bases short and J 6 bases short, with 9 bases between. Germline-derived CDR1 and CDR2 are GTSNPN and SVGIG (reference sequence). This CDR3 is built from 12 residues. CDR3 residues: CAWSVFGAEQYF. The CDR3 DNA reads TGTGCCTGGAGTGTATTTGGAGCCGAGCAGTACTTC. The full variable domain, completed using reference TRBV30 and TRBJ2-7, is SQTIHQWPATLVQPVGSPLSLECTVEGTSNPNLYWYRQAAGRGLQLLFYSVGIGQISSEVPQNLSASRPQDRQFILSSKKLLLSDSGFYLCAWSVFGAEQYFGPGTRLTVT.

This chain links TRBV7-9 with TRBJ2-3; TRBD1 might be the D (6 bases). Deletions cut 5 bases from V and 1 base from J, with 16 bases between. The CDR3 has 16 residues. Per the germline V gene, CDR1 is SEHNR and CDR2 is FQNEAQ (reference sequence). The CDR3 spells CASSPPRDKRTDTQYF. DNA for the CDR3: TGTGCCAGCAGCCCCCCCAGGGACAAGCGCACAGATACGCAGTATTTT. Variable domain in full (rest from reference TRBV7-9 and TRBJ2-3): DTGVSQNPRHKITKRGQNVTFRCDPISEHNRLYWYRQTLGQGPEFLTYFQNEAQLEKSRLLSDRFSAERPKGSFSTLEIQRTEQGDSAMYLCASSPPRDKRTDTQYFGPGTRLTVL.

The genes are TRBV2 and TRBJ2-3; no reliable D call. Germline loops: CDR1 SNHLY, CDR2 FYNNEI. V lost 10 bases, J lost 10 bases, and 6 bases lay in between. This CDR3 is built from 8 residues. In nucleotides, the CDR3 is TGTGCCAATTATCCGCAGTATTTT. This encodes CANYPQYF.

The genes are TRBV5-1 and TRBJ2-3; possible D gene TRBD2, 6 bases. In germline, CDR1 is SGHRS, CDR2 YFSETQ. Trimming left V 7 bases short and J 4 bases short, with 16 bases between. The CDR3 extends over 14 amino acids. CDR3 sequence reads: CASAGGVSADTQYF. The CDR3 DNA follows: TGCGCCAGCGCCGGGGGAGTTAGCGCAGATACGCAGTATTTT.

This chain uses TRBV21-1 with TRBJ2-5; TRBD2 is the table's D call and was not checked against the DNA. TRBV21-1 constitutes a pseudogene. The CDR3 totals 14 residues. The CDR3 protein is CASPPRGGQETQYF. The CDR3 DNA reads TGTGCCAGCCCCCCCCGCGGGGGACAAGAGACCCAGTACTTC.

Only one count was recorded for this clone. V gene TRBV18 combines with J gene TRBJ2-1, with 12 bases matching TRBD2. V shed 3 bases and J 7 bases; nucleotides not matched to a gene: 4. CDR3 length: 15 amino acids. CDR1 and CDR2 from the germline V gene are KGHSH and LQKENI. CDR3 amino acids: CASSPKTSGSNEQFF. The CDR3 nucleotides are TGTGCCAGCTCACCTAAGACTAGCGGGAGTAATGAGCAGTTCTTC.

The V gene is TRBV5-6, the J gene TRBJ1-1; D is uncertain. The CDR3 runs to 15 residues. Germline CDR1 and CDR2: SGHDT and YYEEEE. Trimming removed 1 base from V and 0 bases from J, with 10 bases in between. CDR3 DNA: TGTGCCAGCAGCTTGAGTAGCGGCATGAACACTGAAGCTTTCTTT. Amino acid sequence: CASSLSSGMNTEAFF.

The V call is TRBV7-8, the J call TRBJ2-7, with TRBD2 matching 7 bases. The CDR3 runs to 13 residues. V was clipped by 4 bases and J by 2 bases; unmatched bases: 2. Germline loops: CDR1 SGHVS, CDR2 FQNEAQ. CDR3 DNA sequence: TGTGCCAGCAGCTATGGACTAGCCTACGAGCAGTACTTC. Its translation: CASSYGLAYEQYF.

The V and J genes are TRBV6-6 and TRBJ1-1, with 7 bases identical to TRBD1. The CDR3 length is 15 residues. Germline CDR1 MNHNY, CDR2 SVGAGI (reference sequence). V lost 3 bases to trimming and J lost 1 base; unmatched junction nucleotides: 5. CDR3 in DNA: TGTGCCAGCAGTTATAGACAGGGATCGAACACTGAAGCTTTCTTT. Amino acid sequence: CASSYRQGSNTEAFF.

This clone has just one count. This chain joins TRBV7-9 and TRBJ2-1; 8 nucleotides align to TRBD2. Germline CDR1 SEHNR, CDR2 FQNEAQ (reference sequence). The trim removed 1 base at V and 7 bases at J, leaving 9 bases unmatched. CDR3 length: 16 residues. The CDR3 is CASSLVTSGEKNEQFF. The DNA for the CDR3 is TGTGCCAGCAGCTTAGTTACTAGCGGAGAGAAAAATGAGCAGTTCTTC.

The chain combines TRBV27 with TRBJ2-1; 14 nucleotides agree with TRBD2. Germline V CDR1 and CDR2: MNHEY, SMNVEV (reference sequence). With 5 bases clipped from V and 6 bases from J, the junction kept 3 bases outside the gene matches. This CDR3 is 15 amino acids long. The CDR3 DNA reads TGTGCCAGCAGTCCTGGACTAGCGGGAGGCAATGAGCAGTTCTTC. Translation: CASSPGLAGGNEQFF.

The chain uses TRBV7-6 and TRBJ2-1; no definite D call. Germline loops: CDR1 SGHVS, CDR2 FNYEAQ. The CDR3 totals 12 residues. V lost 0 bases and J lost 5, with 2 bases in between. CDR3 amino acids: CASSLADNEQFF. CDR3 DNA sequence: TGTGCCAGCAGCTTAGCGGACAATGAGCAGTTCTTC. The entire variable domain, with the rest obtained from reference TRBV7-6 and TRBJ2-1, is as follows: GAGVSQSPRYKVTKRGQDVALRCDPISGHVSLYWYRQALGQGPEFLTYFNYEAQQDKSGLPNDRFSAERPEGSISTLTIQRTEQRDSAMYRCASSLADNEQFFGPGTRLTVL.

The chain links TRBV19 to TRBJ2-7; D uncertain. This CDR3 spans 12 amino acids. CDR1 is LNHDA and CDR2 is SQIVND in the germline V gene (reference sequence). V was pared by 3 bases and J by 6 bases, with 9 bases between. The CDR3 DNA reads TGTGCCAGTAGTATTCCCCTTGGCGAGCAGTACTTC. Protein: CASSIPLGEQYF. The full variable domain, completed using reference TRBV19 and TRBJ2-7, is DGGITQSPKYLFRKEGQNVTLSCEQNLNHDAMYWYRQDPGQGLRLIYYSQIVNDFQKGDIAEGYSVSREKKESFPLTVTSAQKNPTAFYLCASSIPLGEQYFGPGTRLTVT.

The sample holds one count of this clone. This chain uses TRBV9 with TRBJ2-3; D perhaps matches TRBD2 (5 bases). The CDR3 totals 15 residues. Trimming left V 5 bases short and J 4 bases short, with 17 bases between. The germline CDR1 and CDR2 sequences are SGDLS and YYNGEE. The CDR3 bases are TGTGCCAGCAGACTAGAGGCCTCCGGCCCAGATACGCAGTATTTT. It codes for CASRLEASGPDTQYF.

This clone was detected a few times. The V gene is TRBV6-2 or TRBV6-3, the J gene TRBJ2-1; 7 bases are a match to TRBD2. Germline loops: CDR1 MNHEY, CDR2 SVGEGT. The trim removed 2 bases at V and 11 bases at J, leaving 3 bases unmatched. The CDR3 length is 12 residues. CDR3 coding DNA: TGTGCCAGCAGTTACCGGGACTACCAGCAGTTCTTC. Translated: CASSYRDYQQFF.

The chain is built from TRBV15 and TRBJ2-5; 8 nucleotides align to TRBD2. CDR1 is LNHNV and CDR2 is YYDKDF in the germline V gene (reference sequence). Trimming at V came to 0 bases and at J to 5 bases, leaving 11 bases not matched to a gene. There are 17 residues in the CDR3. CDR3 in amino acids: CATSRDPAGAPGETQYF. DNA of the CDR3: TGTGCCACCAGCAGAGATCCAGCGGGAGCCCCGGGGGAGACCCAGTACTTC.

The V call is TRBV29-1, the J call TRBJ2-7, with TRBD2 matching 7 bases. This CDR3 has 16 residues. V lost 5 bases to trimming and J lost 2 bases; unmatched junction nucleotides: 15. The germline V gene has CDR1 SQVTM and CDR2 ANQGSEA. In DNA form, the CDR3 reads TGCAGCGTTTGGGGTTTGGGCGGGAGTAAAACCTACGAGCAGTACTTC. Translating it yields CSVWGLGGSKTYEQYF.

Only a few counts were recorded for this clone. The chain is built from TRBV5-4 and TRBJ2-5; D is possibly TRBD1 (6 bases). Germline V gene lookup returns CDR1 SGHNT and CDR2 YYREEE (reference sequence). V lost 6 bases, J lost 4 bases, and 10 bases lay in between. This CDR3 region has 12 residues. The CDR3 loop reads CASNRERETQYF. DNA for the CDR3: TGTGCCAGCAACAGGGAGCGAGAGACCCAGTACTTC.

The CDR3 DNA is TGTGCCAGCAGCTTTGGCCACGCGGAGACCCAGTACTTC. It yields the protein CASSFGHAETQYF. The chain carries TRBV7-8 and TRBJ2-5; D unresolved. Trimming pared 3 bases from V and 5 bases from J, leaving 10 bases between. The germline gives CDR1 SGHVS, CDR2 FQNEAQ. The CDR3 runs 13 residues.

The chain combines TRBV4-1 with TRBJ2-7; 8 nucleotides agree with TRBD2. J lost 2 bases, V lost 1 base, and 7 bases had no gene match. Germline CDR1 MGHRA, CDR2 YSYEKL. This CDR3 contains 16 residues. CDR3 sequence (DNA): TGCGCCAGCAGCCAAGTCCCCGGGACTAGAGCCTACGAGCAGTACTTC. Translated: CASSQVPGTRAYEQYF.

This chain's CDR3 is CASSPLGGKETQYF. CDR3 sequence (DNA): TGCGCCAGCAGCCCGTTAGGTGGAAAAGAGACCCAGTACTTC. J is TRBJ2-5 and V is TRBV4-3, with D uncertain. Germline V gives CDR1 LGHNA, CDR2 YSLEER. The CDR3 covers 14 residues. With 4 bases removed from V and 3 bases from J, the gap between germline ends came to 12 bases.

The chain combines TRBV28 with TRBJ2-7; 15 bases match TRBD2. Germline CDR1 is MDHEN and CDR2 is SYDVKM. With 5 bases clipped from V and 2 bases from J, the junction kept 7 bases outside the gene matches. This CDR3 has 17 amino acids. In DNA, the CDR3 is TGTGCCAGCAGTCCGGGACTAGCGGGAGGTCCCGCCTACGAGCAGTACTTC. As protein: CASSPGLAGGPAYEQYF.

This sequence joins TRBV5-1 and TRBJ2-1; 8 bases map to TRBD2. The germline V gene has CDR1 SGHRS and CDR2 YFSETQ. After removal of 3 bases from V and 6 bases from J, the junction contained 5 bases not matched to a gene. The CDR3 has 14 residues. CDR3 residues: CASSSYGLANEQFF. CDR3 nucleotides: TGCGCCAGCAGCTCGTATGGACTAGCCAATGAGCAGTTCTTC.

V gene TRBV13 combines with J gene TRBJ1-5, with D possibly matching TRBD1 (5 bases). The CDR3 contains 14 residues. Trimming removed 0 bases at V and 5 bases at J, with 8 bases between. CDR1 and CDR2 from the germline V gene are PRHDT and FYEKMQ (reference sequence). CDR3: CASSLGPGHQPQHF. CDR3 bases: TGTGCCAGCAGCTTAGGCCCGGGGCATCAGCCCCAGCATTTT. Filled out from reference TRBV13 and TRBJ1-5, the complete variable domain reads AAGVIQSPRHLIKEKRETATLKCYPIPRHDTVYWYQQGPGQDPQFLISFYEKMQSDKGSIPDRFSAQQFSDYHSELNMSSLELGDSALYFCASSLGPGHQPQHFGDGTRLSIL.

The J gene is TRBJ2-2, the V gene TRBV7-8; possibly TRBD1 for D (5 bases). The CDR3 totals 15 residues. V shed 5 bases and J shed 6 bases, with 16 bases lying between them. Germline loops: CDR1 SGHVS, CDR2 FQNEAQ. CDR3 residues: CASSLQGSRAGELFF. The CDR3 region has the DNA TGTGCCAGCAGCCTTCAGGGTAGCCGAGCCGGGGAGCTGTTTTTT.

J is TRBJ2-7 and V is TRBV24-1; D is uncertain. Between the trimmed V and J ends, which lost 0 bases and 3 bases, there was a span of 14 bases. Per germline, CDR1 KGHDR and CDR2 SFDVKD. The CDR3 runs 16 residues. The CDR3 reads CATSDLRAKENYEQYF. Here the CDR3 DNA reads TGTGCCACCAGTGATTTGAGAGCAAAGGAAAACTACGAGCAGTACTTC.

This clone was found once. CDR3 protein: CASSRRDNDEQYF. CDR3 nucleotides: TGTGCCAGCAGTCGCCGGGACAACGACGAGCAGTACTTC. This chain connects TRBV27 to TRBJ2-7; D is perhaps TRBD1 (6 bases). Germline loops: CDR1 MNHEY, CDR2 SMNVEV (reference sequence). Trimming stripped 5 bases from V and 5 bases from J, with 13 bases between. The CDR3 is 13 residues long.